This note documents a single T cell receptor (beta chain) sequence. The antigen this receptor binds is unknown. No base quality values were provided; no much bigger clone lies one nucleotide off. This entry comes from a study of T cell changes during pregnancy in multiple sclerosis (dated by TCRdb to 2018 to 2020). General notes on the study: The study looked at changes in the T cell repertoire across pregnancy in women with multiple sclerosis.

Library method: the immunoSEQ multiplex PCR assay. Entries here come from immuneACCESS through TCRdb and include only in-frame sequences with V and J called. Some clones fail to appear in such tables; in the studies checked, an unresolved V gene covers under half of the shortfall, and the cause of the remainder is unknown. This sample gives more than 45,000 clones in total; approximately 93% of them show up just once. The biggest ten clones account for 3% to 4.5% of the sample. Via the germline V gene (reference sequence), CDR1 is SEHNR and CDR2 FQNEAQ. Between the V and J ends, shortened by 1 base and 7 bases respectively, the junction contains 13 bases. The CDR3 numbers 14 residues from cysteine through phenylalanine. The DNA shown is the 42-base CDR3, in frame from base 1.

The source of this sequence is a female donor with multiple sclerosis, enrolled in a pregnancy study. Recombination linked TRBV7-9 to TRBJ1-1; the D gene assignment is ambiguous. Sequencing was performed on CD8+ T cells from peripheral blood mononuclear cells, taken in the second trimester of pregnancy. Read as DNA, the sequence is TGTGCCAGCAGCTTAGAGGCCTCGGAGGATGAAGCTTTCTTT. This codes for CASSLEASEDEAFF.